This is a list of T cell receptor beta chains from one sample in a study of healthy donors' naive CD4 and CD8 T cells. In TCRdb, the reads were re-called with MiXCR into one record per CDR3 protein. The data show about 180,000 distinct CDR3 sequences, about four fifths seen once. The source material was naive CD4+ and CD8+ T cells sorted from blood, pooled from several donors. These receptor sequences come from a pool of human donors in good health; the sample pools cells from several healthy donors. The CDR3 runs from the conserved cysteine through the conserved F or W. D genes are given only for firm matches. Rows may omit the clone size; those that give it use once, few, many or a size class.

CDR3aa: CSVSGETYEQYF; CDR3nt: TGCAGCGTTTCGGGAGAGACCTACGAGCAGTACTTC; abundance: -; j_gene: TRBJ2-7; v_gene: TRBV29-1; d_gene: -
CDR3aa: CSARQGAGTDTQYF; CDR3nt: TGCAGTGCTAGACAGGGGGCAGGCACAGATACGCAGTATTTT; abundance: -; j_gene: TRBJ2-3; v_gene: TRBV20-1; d_gene: TRBD1
CDR3aa: CASTKGASGSVNEQFF; CDR3nt: TGTGCCAGCACCAAGGGGGCTAGCGGGAGTGTGAATGAGCAGTTCTTC; abundance: -; j_gene: TRBJ2-1; v_gene: TRBV2; d_gene: TRBD2
CDR3aa: CASGGNEQFF; CDR3nt: TGTGCCAGTGGGGGGAATGAGCAGTTCTTC; abundance: few; j_gene: TRBJ2-1; v_gene: TRBV19; d_gene: -
CDR3aa: CASSYLREGYEQYF; CDR3nt: TGTGCCAGCAGTTACTTGCGGGAGGGCTACGAGCAGTACTTC; abundance: -; j_gene: TRBJ2-7; v_gene: TRBV6-6; d_gene: TRBD2
CDR3aa: CASSFRTAGRQTSYEQYF; CDR3nt: TGTGCCAGTAGTTTCCGGACAGCGGGAAGGCAGACATCCTACGAGCAGTACTTC; abundance: -; j_gene: TRBJ2-7; v_gene: TRBV19; d_gene: -
CDR3aa: CASSLVGTGFGEQYF; CDR3nt: TGTGCCAGCAGCTTGGTTGGGACAGGGTTCGGCGAGCAGTACTTC; abundance: -; j_gene: TRBJ2-7; v_gene: TRBV5-6; d_gene: TRBD1
CDR3aa: CATSRDREEPQHF; CDR3nt: TGTGCCACCAGCAGAGATCGGGAGGAGCCCCAGCATTTT; abundance: -; j_gene: TRBJ1-5; v_gene: TRBV15; d_gene: -
CDR3aa: CASSYSNEGTEAFF; CDR3nt: TGTGCCAGCAGTTACTCGAATGAGGGCACTGAAGCTTTCTTT; abundance: few; j_gene: TRBJ1-1; v_gene: TRBV6-2/TRBV6-3; d_gene: -
CDR3aa: CSVDGTGGETQYF; CDR3nt: TGCAGCGTTGATGGGACAGGGGGAGAGACCCAGTACTTC; abundance: -; j_gene: TRBJ2-5; v_gene: TRBV29-1; d_gene: TRBD1
CDR3aa: CASSPVTGSGNTIYF; CDR3nt: TGTGCCAGCTCGCCAGTTACGGGATCTGGAAACACCATATATTTT; abundance: -; j_gene: TRBJ1-3; v_gene: TRBV18; d_gene: -
CDR3aa: CASSPLAGGPGEQFF; CDR3nt: TGTGCCAGCAGTCCACTAGCGGGAGGGCCGGGTGAGCAGTTCTTC; abundance: -; j_gene: TRBJ2-1; v_gene: TRBV27; d_gene: TRBD2
CDR3aa: CASSLAGVPNEQFF; CDR3nt: TGTGCCAGCAGTTTAGCTGGGGTTCCCAATGAGCAGTTCTTC; abundance: once; j_gene: TRBJ2-1; v_gene: TRBV12-3/TRBV12-4; d_gene: -
CDR3aa: CAISKWDRTGSGYTF; CDR3nt: TGTGCCATCAGCAAGTGGGACCGAACAGGGTCTGGCTACACCTTC; abundance: -; j_gene: TRBJ1-2; v_gene: TRBV10-3; d_gene: -
CDR3aa: CASRGDRGTNEKLFF; CDR3nt: TGTGCCAGCAGGGGAGACAGGGGAACTAATGAAAAACTGTTTTTT; abundance: -; j_gene: TRBJ1-4; v_gene: TRBV27; d_gene: TRBD1
CDR3aa: CASTHGGSNQPQHF; CDR3nt: TGTGCCAGCACCCACGGAGGGAGCAATCAGCCCCAGCATTTT; abundance: -; j_gene: TRBJ1-5; v_gene: TRBV27; d_gene: -
CDR3aa: CSVEDRLGYTF; CDR3nt: TGCAGCGTTGAAGATCGTCTGGGCTACACCTTC; abundance: -; j_gene: TRBJ1-2; v_gene: TRBV29-1; d_gene: -
CDR3aa: CSVVDGRDTQYF; CDR3nt: TGCAGCGTTGTGGATGGCAGGGATACGCAGTATTTT; abundance: -; j_gene: TRBJ2-3; v_gene: TRBV29-1; d_gene: -
CDR3aa: CAWSVAPTNYGYTF; CDR3nt: TGTGCCTGGAGTGTAGCACCGACTAACTATGGCTACACCTTC; abundance: -; j_gene: TRBJ1-2; v_gene: TRBV30; d_gene: -
CDR3aa: CASSAGASGTGELFF; CDR3nt: TGTGCCAGCAGCGCCGGGGCTAGCGGGACCGGGGAGCTGTTTTTT; abundance: -; j_gene: TRBJ2-2; v_gene: TRBV6-6; d_gene: TRBD2
CDR3aa: CSVGGYQETQYF; CDR3nt: TGCAGCGTGGGAGGGTACCAAGAGACCCAGTACTTC; abundance: -; j_gene: TRBJ2-5; v_gene: TRBV29-1; d_gene: TRBD2
CDR3aa: CSVEGPGYEQFF; CDR3nt: TGCAGCGTTGAAGGCCCAGGGTATGAGCAGTTCTTC; abundance: -; j_gene: TRBJ2-1; v_gene: TRBV29-1; d_gene: -
CDR3aa: CASSETTGYSYNEQFF; CDR3nt: TGCGCCAGCAGCGAAACGACAGGGTACTCCTACAATGAGCAGTTCTTC; abundance: few; j_gene: TRBJ2-1; v_gene: TRBV5-1; d_gene: TRBD1
CDR3aa: CASSFSGRIRPYEQYF; CDR3nt: TGTGCCAGCAGCTTCTCAGGGAGGATCAGACCTTACGAGCAGTACTTC; abundance: -; j_gene: TRBJ2-7; v_gene: TRBV11-1; d_gene: -
CDR3aa: CSVDLTANTEAFF; CDR3nt: TGCAGCGTTGATCTGACCGCGAACACTGAAGCTTTCTTT; abundance: -; j_gene: TRBJ1-1; v_gene: TRBV29-1; d_gene: -
CDR3aa: CASSPEGRAYSNQPQHF; CDR3nt: TGTGCCAGCAGCCCGGAGGGCAGGGCCTATAGCAATCAGCCCCAGCATTTT; abundance: once; j_gene: TRBJ1-5; v_gene: TRBV27; d_gene: -
CDR3aa: CASSYRRNSGNTIYF; CDR3nt: TGTGCCAGCAGTTACAGGCGGAACTCTGGAAACACCATATATTTT; abundance: -; j_gene: TRBJ1-3; v_gene: TRBV6-5; d_gene: -
CDR3aa: CASKIGRAPSYEQYF; CDR3nt: TGTGCCAGCAAGATCGGGAGAGCCCCCTCCTACGAGCAGTACTTC; abundance: -; j_gene: TRBJ2-7; v_gene: TRBV6-2/TRBV6-3; d_gene: -
CDR3aa: CASSWGLAGTSDEQFF; CDR3nt: TGTGCCAGCAGTTGGGGACTAGCGGGGACTTCCGATGAGCAGTTCTTC; abundance: -; j_gene: TRBJ2-1; v_gene: TRBV27; d_gene: TRBD2
CDR3aa: CASSHYRTGGLTEAFF; CDR3nt: TGTGCCAGCAGTCATTACAGGACAGGGGGCCTTACTGAAGCTTTCTTT; abundance: few; j_gene: TRBJ1-1; v_gene: TRBV27; d_gene: TRBD1
CDR3aa: CASSTPTGDEQYF; CDR3nt: TGTGCCAGTAGTACACCGACAGGGGACGAGCAGTACTTC; abundance: -; j_gene: TRBJ2-7; v_gene: TRBV19; d_gene: TRBD1
CDR3aa: CASSLGATMNTEAFF; CDR3nt: TGTGCTAGCAGTCTGGGGGCCACCATGAACACTGAAGCTTTCTTT; abundance: few; j_gene: TRBJ1-1; v_gene: TRBV6-5; d_gene: -
CDR3aa: CASSYSRATSSYNSPLHF; CDR3nt: TGTGCCAGCAGTTACTCTAGGGCTACGAGCTCCTATAATTCACCCCTCCACTTT; abundance: -; j_gene: TRBJ1-6; v_gene: TRBV6-5; d_gene: -
CDR3aa: CSVSGQGVYEQYF; CDR3nt: TGCAGCGTTTCGGGACAGGGTGTCTACGAGCAGTACTTC; abundance: -; j_gene: TRBJ2-7; v_gene: TRBV29-1; d_gene: TRBD1
CDR3aa: CASSRLADVNNEQFF; CDR3nt: TGTGCCAGCAGCCGTCTAGCGGACGTTAACAATGAGCAGTTCTTC; abundance: -; j_gene: TRBJ2-1; v_gene: TRBV6-2/TRBV6-3; d_gene: TRBD2
CDR3aa: CASGTGARSNEKLFF; CDR3nt: TGTGCCAGTGGGACAGGCGCGCGGAGTAATGAAAAACTGTTTTTT; abundance: few; j_gene: TRBJ1-4; v_gene: TRBV19; d_gene: TRBD1
CDR3aa: CASSLYLDQPQHF; CDR3nt: TGTGCCAGCAGCTTATACCTCGATCAGCCCCAGCATTTT; abundance: -; j_gene: TRBJ1-5; v_gene: TRBV11-2; d_gene: -
CDR3aa: CASSPGHTNTGELFF; CDR3nt: TGTGCCAGCTCACCAGGCCACACGAACACCGGGGAGCTGTTTTTT; abundance: -; j_gene: TRBJ2-2; v_gene: TRBV18; d_gene: -
CDR3aa: CASSYSTPTYYNEQFF; CDR3nt: TGTGCCAGCAGTTACTCGACGCCCACCTACTACAATGAGCAGTTCTTC; abundance: few; j_gene: TRBJ2-1; v_gene: TRBV6-2/TRBV6-3; d_gene: -
CDR3aa: CASSIVREDTQYF; CDR3nt: TGTGCCAGTAGTATAGTCAGGGAGGATACGCAGTATTTT; abundance: -; j_gene: TRBJ2-3; v_gene: TRBV19; d_gene: -
CDR3aa: CASSTGTSGSEQFF; CDR3nt: TGTGCCAGCAGTACCGGGACTAGCGGGAGTGAGCAGTTCTTC; abundance: -; j_gene: TRBJ2-1; v_gene: TRBV11-2; d_gene: TRBD2
CDR3aa: CAWSLGLWGYTF; CDR3nt: TGTGCCTGGAGTCTCGGATTGTGGGGCTACACCTTC; abundance: -; j_gene: TRBJ1-2; v_gene: TRBV30; d_gene: -
CDR3aa: CSARDRRGLTQYF; CDR3nt: TGCAGTGCTAGAGATCGAAGGGGGCTGACCCAGTACTTC; abundance: once; j_gene: TRBJ2-5; v_gene: TRBV20-1; d_gene: TRBD1
CDR3aa: CASSLDRGLAGYTF; CDR3nt: TGTGCCAGCAGCTTGGACAGGGGTCTGGCTGGCTACACCTTC; abundance: -; j_gene: TRBJ1-2; v_gene: TRBV5-4; d_gene: TRBD1
CDR3aa: CASSRTIYEQFF; CDR3nt: TGTGCCAGCAGCCGGACTATCTATGAGCAGTTCTTC; abundance: -; j_gene: TRBJ2-1; v_gene: TRBV11-3; d_gene: -
CDR3aa: CASSSSGTSGRTEQFF; CDR3nt: TGCGCCAGCAGCTCGTCCGGGACTAGCGGGAGAACTGAGCAGTTCTTC; abundance: -; j_gene: TRBJ2-1; v_gene: TRBV5-1; d_gene: TRBD2
CDR3aa: CSVPTPGRPSYNEQFF; CDR3nt: TGCAGCGTTCCAACTCCGGGTAGACCCTCCTACAATGAGCAGTTCTTC; abundance: few; j_gene: TRBJ2-1; v_gene: TRBV29-1; d_gene: -
CDR3aa: CASSPPPGWRGYNSYEQYF; CDR3nt: TGTGCCAGTAGTCCTCCCCCGGGGTGGCGGGGCTACAACTCCTACGAGCAGTACTTC; abundance: -; j_gene: TRBJ2-7; v_gene: TRBV19; d_gene: -
CDR3aa: CAISEDSTRGYTF; CDR3nt: TGTGCCATCAGTGAGGATTCGACAAGAGGTTACACCTTC; abundance: -; j_gene: TRBJ1-2; v_gene: TRBV10-3; d_gene: -
CDR3aa: CSVVGKRGRIEQYF; CDR3nt: TGCAGCGTTGTTGGAAAGCGGGGGAGGATCGAGCAGTACTTC; abundance: -; j_gene: TRBJ2-7; v_gene: TRBV29-1; d_gene: TRBD2
CDR3aa: CASSEIRAVTNYGYTF; CDR3nt: TGTGCCAGCAGTGAAATACGGGCAGTTACTAACTATGGCTACACCTTC; abundance: -; j_gene: TRBJ1-2; v_gene: TRBV2; d_gene: -
CDR3aa: CAIDDPGVGANVLTF; CDR3nt: TGTGCCATCGATGACCCAGGGGTTGGGGCCAACGTCCTGACTTTC; abundance: -; j_gene: TRBJ2-6; v_gene: TRBV10-3; d_gene: -
CDR3aa: CASTPGLDSYEQYF; CDR3nt: TGTGCCAGTACCCCGGGACTAGACTCCTACGAGCAGTACTTC; abundance: -; j_gene: TRBJ2-7; v_gene: TRBV19; d_gene: TRBD2
CDR3aa: CAWSATGWPDTQYF; CDR3nt: TGTGCCTGGAGTGCGACAGGGTGGCCAGATACGCAGTATTTT; abundance: -; j_gene: TRBJ2-3; v_gene: TRBV30; d_gene: TRBD1
CDR3aa: CASSPGQSNEQFF; CDR3nt: TGTGCCAGTAGTCCGGGACAGAGCAATGAGCAGTTCTTC; abundance: few; j_gene: TRBJ2-1; v_gene: TRBV19; d_gene: TRBD1
CDR3aa: CASSDSLNTGELFF; CDR3nt: TGTGCCAGTAGCGACAGCCTAAACACCGGGGAGCTGTTTTTT; abundance: -; j_gene: TRBJ2-2; v_gene: TRBV19; d_gene: -
CDR3aa: CASSYRRTGELFF; CDR3nt: TGTGCCAGCAGTTACCGACGGACCGGGGAGCTGTTTTTT; abundance: -; j_gene: TRBJ2-2; v_gene: TRBV6-5; d_gene: -